This T cell receptor beta chain was identified during a study of cytomegalovirus exposure and HLA in healthy donors. This clone was seen more than once but under ten times. Its antigen is undetermined. Trimming took 1 base from V and 0 from J; bases not matched to a gene: 10. In germline, CDR1 is LGHNA, CDR2 YNFKEQ. The CDR3 sequence is 18 residues long. 60 Vbeta and 13 Jbeta primers were used in PCR. The assay was immunoSEQ multiplex PCR, and TCRdb's table has in-frame clones only and misses some. Here the sample spans under 200,000 clones, just under 80% being singletons. General study results and limits: What was likely a sequencing artifact was a cluster of highly shared sequence variants. Among donors in an Asian-associated ancestry cluster, a later analysis reportedly found fewer N-insertions than the approximately 700-donor mean.

The gene calls are TRBV4-2 and TRBJ2-3; 7 positions agree with TRBD2. This receptor was identified in a woman in her forties or fifties in good health and CMV-seropositive. Sequencing was done on a sample of PBMCs. CDR3 bases: TGTGCCAGCAGCCAAGGGGATTTTAGGCGGGGGAGCACAGATACGCAGTATTTT. Encoded protein: CASSQGDFRRGSTDTQYF.